The clone carrying this T cell receptor (beta chain) has a count of ten or more. Its antigen is still unknown. V was clipped by 5 bases and J by 1 base, with 6 bases between them. Germline V lookup: CDR1 SGHDN, CDR2 FVKESK. This CDR3 is 13 amino acids long. In TCRdb, the reads were re-called with MiXCR into one record per CDR3 protein. The sample shows roughly 240,000 distinct CDR3 sequences, around 6.6% of them seen only once. The data belong to a study of T cell repertoires in cytomegalovirus infection. At the level of the study: Public TCR beta signatures were indicative of both CMV infection and a matching HLA type.

Regarding the study as a whole: Using cumulative public TCR beta family frequency, the authors identified those who carried CMV together with the relevant HLA.

V and J are TRBV14 and TRBJ1-3, with D uncertain. The material sequenced was PBMCs. The sequence was obtained from a human donor in good health (CMV status not recorded). Some clones in this sample may be carry-over from other donors' samples. The CDR3 nucleotides are TGTGCCAGCAGCTTTAGATCTGGAAACACCATATATTTT. It yields the protein CASSFRSGNTIYF.